The source of this T cell receptor (beta chain) is a study of PD-1 blockade in classical Hodgkin lymphoma (dated by TCRdb to 2019 to 2021). About the study as a whole: Nivolumab dosing was 3 mg/kg intravenously every 2 weeks, continuing until either disease progression or unacceptable toxicity. A peripheral blood immune signature of response to PD-1 blockade in classical Hodgkin lymphoma was defined using TCR beta sequencing and CyTOF. Study-level results and caveats: A significant rise by C4D1 was seen in CD4+ but not CD8+ TCR diversity (p=0.0027 vs p=0.16), with the rise being most apparent in complete responders (p=0.02). Lower diversity was observed in patients in whom nivolumab was started less than 1 year after ASCT, and these patients were excluded from later analyses so that confounding by immune reconstitution would be avoided. Baseline TCR diversity was reported to be lower in newly diagnosed patients than in healthy donors and to be lower still in relapsed/refractory patients. The study covered only a single clinical trial cohort, and the causes of the repertoire differences, possibly disease activity or prior therapy, were still not defined. Trial patients achieving complete response had baseline diversity similar to newly diagnosed patients, whereas partial responders and progressors had significantly lower diversity.

Genomic DNA was isolated using the Qiagen DNeasy kit from unsorted PBMCs as well as from negatively selected CD4+ and CD8+ fractions. TCR beta CDR3 regions were amplified by immunoSEQ multiplex PCR using primers annealing to V and J segments. A synthetic immune receptor repertoire was used to minimize amplification bias, and any residual bias was removed computationally once sequencing was done. The authors processed their data as follows. Repertoire diversity was quantified as the Shannon entropy index using custom Python scripts. The unsorted, CD4+ and CD8+ repertoires were each analyzed separately, with the exception of combined analyses, where CD4+ and CD8+ sequences were merged in silico. Clonal expansion was defined as at least a 2-fold frequency increase after treatment relative to C1D1, with a pseudocount of 0.5 for undetected baseline clones. Clones with 0 or 1 copy at C1D1 were defined as singleton clones, while clones with 2 or more copies were defined as non-singleton clones. Clones expanded in unsorted samples were assigned a CD4+, CD8+ or unknown annotation through matching of protein sequences in sorted samples from the same patient. Wilcoxon tests on paired samples were used to test changes in diversity from C1D1 to C4D1. Drawn from immuneACCESS, this table holds only the in-frame rearrangements with V and J called that TCRdb kept. Clones are partly lost; checked studies trace under half to an unresolved V gene and leave the rest unexplained. The V and J calls and clone size are taken from that table; D and trimming were inferred from the DNA. This sample gives around 150,000 clones in total; 78% of them show up just once. Roughly 10% of the sample is taken by the ten largest.

Including cysteine and phenylalanine, the CDR3 has 13 amino acids. Of the read, only the CDR3 DNA is kept; its 39 bases are in frame from base 1. The junction shows trimming of 8 bases on V and 1 base on J, plus 11 bases between the germline ends. The germline V gene encodes CDR1 SGHVS and CDR2 FQNEAQ. On this clone itself: Which antigen it targets is not known. The input lacks base qualities; no much larger clone sits a single base away.

The time point label corresponds to: cycle 2 day 1 (C2D1) of nivolumab. Every trial patient had relapsed after autologous stem cell transplantation, and cohorts A, B and C differed in prior brentuximab vedotin exposure. The trial cohort included 50 to 70 patients with relapsed/refractory classical Hodgkin lymphoma, and each patient had a best overall response of complete response, partial response or progressive disease. Trial patients were treated with single-agent nivolumab in the multi-cohort phase II CheckMate 205 trial. An independent review committee assessed best overall response using the 2007 International Working Group response criteria. PBMCs from the trial were collected at three points: immediately before nivolumab initiation (C1D1), and during therapy at cycle 2 day 1 and cycle 4 day 1. Peripheral blood was collected in 8 mL Vacutainer Cell Preparation Tubes, from which PBMCs were isolated by centrifugation and then cryopreserved.

The origin of this receptor is a human donor with classical Hodgkin lymphoma. This material consisted of peripheral blood mononuclear cells (PBMCs), taken before the second cycle of nivolumab. The chain employs TRBV7-8 and TRBJ2-5; a tentative D match to TRBD2 spans 6 bases. The nucleotides are TGTGCCAGCTCCGGAGGGCTCCAAGAGACCCAGTACTTC. The encoded protein is CASSGGLQETQYF.